This T cell receptor (beta chain) was sequenced in a study of blood T cell repertoires in COVID-19. Study overall: T cells, B-cell-depleted T cells, or PBMCs provided the cDNA or gDNA that served as material.

The length of the CDR3 is 14 residues. Germline V gives CDR1 LGHDT, CDR2 YNNKEL (reference sequence). J gave up 4 bases and V 8 bases, and 10 bases lay outside the gene matches. The Seattle patients, enrolled during active infection, were followed longitudinally. Sequencing used immunoSEQ multiplex PCR; TCRdb keeps in-frame clones, though not all of them. The sample consists of 110,000 or so clones, approximately 89% of them appearing once. The genes are TRBV3-1 (or the pseudogene TRBV3-2) and TRBJ1-2; 7 nucleotides line up with TRBD1. What was sequenced was peripheral blood. The TCR sequence derives from a woman aged 55-75 years with COVID-19, enrolled during active disease. CDR3 sequence: CASGTRGLPYGYTF. The CDR3 nucleotides are TGTGCCAGCGGTACTAGGGGGCTGCCCTATGGCTACACCTTC.